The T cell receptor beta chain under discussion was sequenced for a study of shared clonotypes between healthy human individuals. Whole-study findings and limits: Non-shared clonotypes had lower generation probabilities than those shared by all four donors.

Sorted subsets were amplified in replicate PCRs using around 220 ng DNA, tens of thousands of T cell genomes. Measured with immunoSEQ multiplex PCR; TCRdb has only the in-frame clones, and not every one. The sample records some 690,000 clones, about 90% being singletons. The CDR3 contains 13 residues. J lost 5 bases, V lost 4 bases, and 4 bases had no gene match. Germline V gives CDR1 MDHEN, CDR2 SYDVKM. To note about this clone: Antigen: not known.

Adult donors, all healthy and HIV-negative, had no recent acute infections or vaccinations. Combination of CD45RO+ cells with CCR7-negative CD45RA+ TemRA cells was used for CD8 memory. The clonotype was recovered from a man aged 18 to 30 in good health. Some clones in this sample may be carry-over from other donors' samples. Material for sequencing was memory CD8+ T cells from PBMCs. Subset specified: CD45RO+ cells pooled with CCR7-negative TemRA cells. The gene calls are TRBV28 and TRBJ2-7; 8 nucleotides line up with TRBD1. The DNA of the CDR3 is TGTGCCAGCAGTTCCCGACAGGGGCACGAGCAGTACTTC. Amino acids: CASSSRQGHEQYF.